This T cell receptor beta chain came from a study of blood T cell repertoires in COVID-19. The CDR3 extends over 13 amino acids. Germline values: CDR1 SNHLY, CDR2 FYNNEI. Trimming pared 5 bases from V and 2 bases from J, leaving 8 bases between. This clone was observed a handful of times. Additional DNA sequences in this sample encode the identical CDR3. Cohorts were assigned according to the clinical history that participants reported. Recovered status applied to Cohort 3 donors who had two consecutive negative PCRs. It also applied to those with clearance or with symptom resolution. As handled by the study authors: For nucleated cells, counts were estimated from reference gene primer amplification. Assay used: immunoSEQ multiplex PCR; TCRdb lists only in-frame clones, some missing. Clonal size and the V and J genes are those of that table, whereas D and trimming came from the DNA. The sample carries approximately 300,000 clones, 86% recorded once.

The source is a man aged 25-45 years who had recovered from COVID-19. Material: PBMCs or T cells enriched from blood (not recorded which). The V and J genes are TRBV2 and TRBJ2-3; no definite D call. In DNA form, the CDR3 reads TGTGCCAGCAGTCCCCCCTTCACAGATACGCAGTATTTT. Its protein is CASSPPFTDTQYF.